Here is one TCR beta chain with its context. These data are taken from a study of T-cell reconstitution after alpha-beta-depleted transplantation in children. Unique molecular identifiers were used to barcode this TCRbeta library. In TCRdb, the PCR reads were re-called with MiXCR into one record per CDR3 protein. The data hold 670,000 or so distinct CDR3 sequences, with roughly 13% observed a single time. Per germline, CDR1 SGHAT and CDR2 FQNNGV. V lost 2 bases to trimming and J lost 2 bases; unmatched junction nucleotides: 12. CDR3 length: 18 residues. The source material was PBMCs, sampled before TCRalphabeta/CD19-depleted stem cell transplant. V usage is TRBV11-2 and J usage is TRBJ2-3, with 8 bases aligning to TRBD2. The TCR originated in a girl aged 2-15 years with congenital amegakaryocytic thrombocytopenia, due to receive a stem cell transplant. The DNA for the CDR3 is TGTGCCAGCAGCTTAAAGGGAGGTTTAGCGGGGAACACAGATACGCAGTATTTT. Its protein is CASSLKGGLAGNTDTQYF.